A single sample is the source of the 28 T cell receptor beta chains below, sequenced in a study of blood T cells in healthy people across ages (dated by TCRdb to 2015 to 2017). Library construction relied on 5' RACE. The listed sequencing device is Illumina HiSeq 2500. The second PCR ran for about 6 to 12 cycles and used a J-beta primer mix along with a sample-barcoded 5' primer. In-frame beta chains were kept once TCRdb had trimmed the public reads at Q25 with fastp and called clones with MiXCR. CDR3 protein sequences are deduplicated, and each keeps its most common genes and DNA. Within this sample are about 680,000 distinct CDR3 sequences, with about half of them counted one time only. The ten largest make up roughly 34% of the sample. The sample was blood. Receptors originate from a woman aged 55 to 70 in good health.

V gene TRBV12-3 or TRBV12-4 combines with J gene TRBJ2-3; TRBD2 is a possible D gene (6 bases). The CDR3 runs 15 residues. V was clipped by 5 bases and J by 4 bases, with 16 bases between them. CDR3 coding DNA: TGTGCCAGCAGTCTCAGCAGAGCGGGCGCAGATACGCAGTATTTT. Translation: CASSLSRAGADTQYF.

The chain has TRBV4-2 and TRBJ2-2; the D is unclear. The germline V gene has CDR1 LGHNA and CDR2 YNFKEQ. The CDR3 is made up of 15 amino acids. V was cut by 2 bases and J by 1 base, with 8 bases left in between. The CDR3 reads CASSQTPQNTGELFF. DNA for the CDR3: TGTGCCAGCAGCCAAACCCCTCAGAACACCGGGGAGCTGTTTTTT.

The V gene is TRBV28, the J gene TRBJ1-1, with TRBD1 matching over 10 bases. Germline CDR1 reads MDHEN; CDR2 reads SYDVKM. This CDR3 contains 17 residues. J was trimmed by 4 bases and V by 4 bases; bases with no gene match: 12. CDR3 sequence reads: CASSYGTGVRPSTEAFF. DNA of the CDR3: TGTGCCAGCAGTTATGGGACAGGGGTGAGGCCCAGCACTGAAGCTTTCTTT.

The J gene is TRBJ2-7, the V gene TRBV6-2 or TRBV6-3; 7 bases are a match to TRBD2. The junction had 4 bases not matched to a gene; V was cut back by 8 bases and J by 0 bases. The CDR3 sequence is 13 residues long. Germline values: CDR1 MNHEY, CDR2 SVGEGT. The CDR3 here is CASHSGYSYEQYF. The CDR3 DNA sequence: TGTGCCAGCCATAGCGGGTACTCCTACGAGCAGTACTTC.

The rearrangement links TRBV27 to TRBJ1-5; D is ambiguous. From germline, CDR1 is MNHEY and CDR2 SMNVEV (reference sequence). With 6 bases removed from V and 9 bases from J, the gap between germline ends came to 15 bases. The CDR3 is 13 amino acids. The CDR3 coding sequence is TGTGCCAGCAGCAGCACCACAAGGGTGCCCCAGCATTTT. Protein: CASSSTTRVPQHF.

This chain's CDR3 is CASSLRRIGTGNQPQHF. DNA for the CDR3: TGTGCCAGCTCGCTTCGAAGAATAGGGACAGGCAATCAGCCCCAGCATTTT. V gene TRBV18 combines with J gene TRBJ1-5; 7 nucleotides align to TRBD1. V lost 6 bases and J lost 2; bases outside the gene matches: 13. The CDR3 spans 17 residues. CDR1 and CDR2 from the germline V gene are KGHSH and LQKENI.

The chain uses TRBV7-3 and TRBJ2-5; D perhaps matches TRBD2 (7 bases). The DNA end is more similar to TRBJ2-7, so the J call may be wrong. This CDR3 contains 15 residues. Germline V lookup: CDR1 SGHTA, CDR2 FQGTGA. The CDR3 region is CASSLGGGPLYEQYF. CDR3 coding DNA: TGTGCCAGCAGCTTAGGGGGGGGGCCACTCTACGAGCAGTACTTC.

This chain connects TRBV5-1 to TRBJ1-2; 8 nucleotides align to TRBD1. Germline V gene data show CDR1 as SGHRS and CDR2 as YFSETQ. After removal of 0 bases from V and 6 bases from J, the junction contained 7 bases not matched to a gene. CDR3 length equals 15 residues. CDR3 bases: TGCGCCAGCAGCTTGGATCAGGGGGCTATAGATGGCTACACCTTC. Its translation is CASSLDQGAIDGYTF.

The V and J genes are TRBV12-3 or TRBV12-4 and TRBJ2-7; possible D gene TRBD2, 5 bases. The CDR3 has 13 amino acids. V lost 4 bases and J 2 bases, leaving 9 bases between the germline ends. CDR3 in amino acids: CASSSSNPYEQYF. CDR3 coding DNA: TGTGCCAGCAGTTCTAGCAATCCCTACGAGCAGTACTTC.

In its sample, this clonotype was seen a few times. The chain recombines TRBV7-2 with TRBJ2-7, with 8 positions matching TRBD1. The germline V gene has CDR1 SGHTA and CDR2 FQGNSA. CDR3 length: 20 residues. The J segment lost 0 bases and the V segment lost 5 bases, leaving 21 bases of the junction unmatched. The CDR3 region has the DNA TGTGCCAGCAGCCACGACAGGGGAGGAAGATTTGAAACGAGCTCCTACGAGCAGTACTTC. It is translated as CASSHDRGGRFETSSYEQYF.

The chain links TRBV29-1 to TRBJ2-3; 9 nucleotides line up with TRBD1. In germline, CDR1 is SQVTM, CDR2 ANQGSEA. CDR3 length equals 14 residues. Trimming cost V 7 bases and J 4 bases; bases outside gene matches: 9. CDR3 sequence (DNA): TGCAGCGCGGCCGGGACAGGGTTTTCAGATACGCAGTATTTT. Protein: CSAAGTGFSDTQYF.

The V gene is TRBV29-1, the J gene TRBJ2-1; perhaps TRBD2 as D (6 bases). This CDR3 is built from 12 residues. V was shortened by 5 bases and J by 11 bases, with 16 bases between the two germline ends. Germline V gene data show CDR1 as SQVTM and CDR2 as ANQGSEA. CDR3 DNA: TGCAGCGTTTCAACAAGCGGGCCACAGCAGTTCTTC. It is translated as CSVSTSGPQQFF.

The chain has TRBV7-3 and TRBJ2-1; D possibly matches TRBD1 or TRBD2 (5 bases each). This CDR3 region has 15 residues. Germline CDR1 SGHTA, CDR2 FQGTGA. V was pared by 5 bases and J by 4 bases, with 15 bases between. The CDR3 protein is CASSQAQGPYNEQFF. The CDR3, as DNA: TGTGCCAGCAGCCAGGCCCAGGGACCTTACAATGAGCAGTTCTTC.

J is TRBJ2-7 and V is TRBV4-2; possibly TRBD2 for D (6 bases). Germline CDR1 LGHNA, CDR2 YNFKEQ. The CDR3 extends over 15 amino acids. V lost 4 bases, J lost 4 bases, and 17 bases lay in between. CDR3 loop: CASSLQGAGLYEQYF. The CDR3, as DNA: TGTGCCAGCAGCCTCCAGGGTGCGGGGTTATACGAGCAGTACTTC.

This clonotype was counted only a few times. J is TRBJ1-2 and V is TRBV3-1, with D perhaps TRBD1 (5 bases). Germline-derived CDR1 and CDR2 are LGHDT and YNNKEL (reference sequence). CDR3 length equals 16 residues. Trimming cost V 0 bases and J 1 base, with 12 bases left between them. The CDR3 loop reads CASSQDRTGLNYGYTF. The CDR3 nucleotides read TGTGCCAGCAGCCAAGATCGGACGGGGCTTAACTATGGCTACACCTTC.

The table lists this clonotype with a count of one. CDR3 in amino acids: CSAILAGVRETQYF. CDR3 DNA: TGCAGTGCTATCCTAGCGGGAGTGCGGGAGACCCAGTACTTC. The chain recombines TRBV20-1 with TRBJ2-5, with TRBD2 matching 10 bases. V lost 4 bases, J lost 5 bases, and 7 bases stayed unmatched. The CDR3 has 14 residues. The germline gives CDR1 DFQATT, CDR2 SNEGSKA (reference sequence).

About this clonotype itself: The junction differs from germline at one of its ends, possibly a read error. The rearrangement joins TRBV2 to TRBJ1-2; D unclear. In germline, CDR1 is SNHLY, CDR2 FYNNEI. CDR3 size: 14 residues. In DNA, the CDR3 is TGTGCCAGCAGTGAATGGCGGATTAACTATGGCTGCACCTTC. It codes for CASSEWRINYGCTF.

This clonotype appeared a few times. The genes are TRBV12-3 or TRBV12-4 and TRBJ2-5; D perhaps matches TRBD2 (5 bases). The CDR3 has 16 amino acids. V was cut by 6 bases and J by 2 bases, with 19 bases left in between. The DNA for the CDR3 is TGTGCCAGCAGACCCACTAAAGCGGTGGGGCAAGAGACCCAGTACTTC. This gives the protein CASRPTKAVGQETQYF.

The chain uses TRBV20-1 and TRBJ2-7, with 7 bases lining up with TRBD2. CDR1 and CDR2 from the germline V gene are DFQATT and SNEGSKA (reference sequence). With 5 bases clipped from V and 2 bases from J, the junction kept 9 bases outside the gene matches. This CDR3 is 14 amino acids long. Here the CDR3 DNA reads TGCAGTGCTCCCCTGAACCGGGGGGCCTACGAGCAGTACTTC. Protein product: CSAPLNRGAYEQYF.

The chain couples TRBV20-1 to TRBJ2-1, with 7 bases identical to TRBD1. Germline V CDR1 and CDR2: DFQATT, SNEGSKA (reference sequence). The CDR3 runs 14 residues. V gave up 6 bases and J gave up 8 bases; unmatched junction bases: 13. The CDR3 DNA reads as TGCAGTGCCGTAACCCGGACAGGTTTTGATGAGCAGTTCTTC. Its translation: CSAVTRTGFDEQFF.

Worth noting for this clonotype: One base away lies a much larger clone, so this may be a sequencing read error. The chain couples TRBV6-1 to TRBJ2-1; no clear D gene. Per germline, CDR1 MNHNS and CDR2 SASEGT. The CDR3 length is 11 residues. The CDR3 bases are TGTACCAGCAGTGGTGGCGGTGAGCAGTTCTTC. Encoded protein: CTSSGGGEQFF.

The chain has TRBV6-1 and TRBJ1-6; D remains ambiguous. The CDR3 extends over 15 amino acids. V shed 0 bases and J shed 7 bases, with 10 bases lying between them. Germline V gene data show CDR1 as MNHNS and CDR2 as SASEGT. The CDR3 sequence is CASSEALGENSPLHF. In DNA form, the CDR3 reads TGTGCCAGCAGTGAAGCGCTAGGAGAAAATTCACCCCTCCACTTT.

This clonotype was detected a few times. The V call is TRBV28, the J call TRBJ2-3; 13 positions match TRBD2. This CDR3 is 17 amino acids long. The germline V gene encodes CDR1 MDHEN and CDR2 SYDVKM. Germline trimming cut 7 bases from V and 4 bases from J; bases unmatched to any gene: 11. This chain's CDR3 is CASTLSTSGRGPDTQYF. CDR3 DNA: TGTGCCAGCACCCTAAGCACTAGCGGGAGGGGACCAGATACGCAGTATTTT.

This chain uses TRBV5-6 with TRBJ1-2, with TRBD1 as a possible D gene (5 bases). V gave up 1 base and J gave up 10 bases, with 8 bases separating them. The germline CDR1 and CDR2 sequences are SGHDT and YYEEEE. The CDR3 extends over 11 amino acids. The CDR3 here is CASSLRGTYTF. CDR3 bases: TGTGCCAGCAGCTTGCGGGGGACCTACACCTTC.

The V call is TRBV28, the J call TRBJ2-7; D is undetermined. The ends were cut back, 6 bases at V and 0 bases at J, with 9 bases in the middle. Germline CDR1 MDHEN, CDR2 SYDVKM. The length of the CDR3 is 13 residues. The chain's CDR3 is CASSGEISYEQYF. The CDR3 nucleotides are TGTGCCAGCAGCGGAGAAATCTCCTACGAGCAGTACTTC. The variable domain in full, with the rest retrieved from reference TRBV28 and TRBJ2-7, is DVKVTQSSRYLVKRTGEKVFLECVQDMDHENMFWYRQDPGLGLRLIYFSYDVKMKEKGDIPEGYSVSREKKERFSLILESASTNQTSMYLCASSGEISYEQYFGPGTRLTVT.

As regards this clonotype: The junction differs from germline at one of its ends, possibly a read error. V gene TRBV4-2 combines with J gene TRBJ2-3, with 8 bases aligning to TRBD2. This CDR3 has 18 residues. Germline V gene data show CDR1 as LGHNA and CDR2 as YNFKEQ. The CDR3 bases are TGTGCCAGCAACCAATCCCATGAACTAGCGGTTATCACAGATACGCAGTATTTT. Amino acid sequence: CASNQSHELAVITDTQYF.

The rearrangement uses TRBV5-1 and TRBJ2-1, with 8 bases aligning to TRBD2. Germline trimming cut 3 bases from V and 2 bases from J; bases unmatched to any gene: 4. Germline V lookup: CDR1 SGHRS, CDR2 YFSETQ. The CDR3 consists of 15 residues. The DNA for the CDR3 is TGCGCCAGCAGCTCGGGGGGGGCTGCCTACAATGAGCAGTTCTTC. This encodes CASSSGGAAYNEQFF.

The chain joins TRBV7-9 to TRBJ2-1; a possible D gene is TRBD2 (6 bases). Germline V gene sequence: CDR1 SEHNR, CDR2 FQNEAQ (reference sequence). The V and J ends lost 5 bases and 0 bases respectively, with 14 bases between them. The CDR3 consists of 16 residues. CDR3 region: CASSPRAAGSYNEQFF. Written as DNA, the CDR3 is TGTGCCAGCAGCCCCCGGGCAGCGGGCTCCTACAATGAGCAGTTCTTC.